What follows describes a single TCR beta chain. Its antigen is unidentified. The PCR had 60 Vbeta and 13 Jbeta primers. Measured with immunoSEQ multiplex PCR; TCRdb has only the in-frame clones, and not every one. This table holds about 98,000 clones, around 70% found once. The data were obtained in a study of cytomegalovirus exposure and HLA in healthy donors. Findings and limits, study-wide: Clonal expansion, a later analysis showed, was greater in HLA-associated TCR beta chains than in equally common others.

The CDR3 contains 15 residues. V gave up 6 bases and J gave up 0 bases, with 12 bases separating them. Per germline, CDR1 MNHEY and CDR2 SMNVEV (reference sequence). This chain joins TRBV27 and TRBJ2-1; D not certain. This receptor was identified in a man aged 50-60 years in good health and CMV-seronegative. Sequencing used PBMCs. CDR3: CASSPETISYNEQFF. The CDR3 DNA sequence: TGTGCCAGCAGCCCCGAGACAATCTCCTACAATGAGCAGTTCTTC.